This T cell receptor (beta chain) stems from a study of early stage breast cancer tumors. This CDR3 has 15 residues. The germline V gene encodes CDR1 SGHRS and CDR2 YFSETQ. J gave up 8 bases and V 0 bases, and 3 bases lay outside the gene matches. The repertoire was sequenced with immunoSEQ multiplex PCR; TCRdb's copy has only in-frame clones and lacks some. The sample lists about 36,000 clones, about 68% occurring once. With regard to this clone: Its antigen is not identified.

General study results and limits: Comparing each tissue with blood distinguished tumor from normal in about 85% of the 16 patients.

The gene calls are TRBV5-1 and TRBJ1-6; TRBD1 matches at 9 bases. The sequence derives from a person aged 60 to 70 with breast cancer. The sequencing sample was made of blood. This chain's CDR3 is CASSLAGTGYSPLHF. The CDR3 coding sequence is TGCGCCAGCAGCTTGGCCGGGACAGGGTATTCACCCCTCCACTTT.